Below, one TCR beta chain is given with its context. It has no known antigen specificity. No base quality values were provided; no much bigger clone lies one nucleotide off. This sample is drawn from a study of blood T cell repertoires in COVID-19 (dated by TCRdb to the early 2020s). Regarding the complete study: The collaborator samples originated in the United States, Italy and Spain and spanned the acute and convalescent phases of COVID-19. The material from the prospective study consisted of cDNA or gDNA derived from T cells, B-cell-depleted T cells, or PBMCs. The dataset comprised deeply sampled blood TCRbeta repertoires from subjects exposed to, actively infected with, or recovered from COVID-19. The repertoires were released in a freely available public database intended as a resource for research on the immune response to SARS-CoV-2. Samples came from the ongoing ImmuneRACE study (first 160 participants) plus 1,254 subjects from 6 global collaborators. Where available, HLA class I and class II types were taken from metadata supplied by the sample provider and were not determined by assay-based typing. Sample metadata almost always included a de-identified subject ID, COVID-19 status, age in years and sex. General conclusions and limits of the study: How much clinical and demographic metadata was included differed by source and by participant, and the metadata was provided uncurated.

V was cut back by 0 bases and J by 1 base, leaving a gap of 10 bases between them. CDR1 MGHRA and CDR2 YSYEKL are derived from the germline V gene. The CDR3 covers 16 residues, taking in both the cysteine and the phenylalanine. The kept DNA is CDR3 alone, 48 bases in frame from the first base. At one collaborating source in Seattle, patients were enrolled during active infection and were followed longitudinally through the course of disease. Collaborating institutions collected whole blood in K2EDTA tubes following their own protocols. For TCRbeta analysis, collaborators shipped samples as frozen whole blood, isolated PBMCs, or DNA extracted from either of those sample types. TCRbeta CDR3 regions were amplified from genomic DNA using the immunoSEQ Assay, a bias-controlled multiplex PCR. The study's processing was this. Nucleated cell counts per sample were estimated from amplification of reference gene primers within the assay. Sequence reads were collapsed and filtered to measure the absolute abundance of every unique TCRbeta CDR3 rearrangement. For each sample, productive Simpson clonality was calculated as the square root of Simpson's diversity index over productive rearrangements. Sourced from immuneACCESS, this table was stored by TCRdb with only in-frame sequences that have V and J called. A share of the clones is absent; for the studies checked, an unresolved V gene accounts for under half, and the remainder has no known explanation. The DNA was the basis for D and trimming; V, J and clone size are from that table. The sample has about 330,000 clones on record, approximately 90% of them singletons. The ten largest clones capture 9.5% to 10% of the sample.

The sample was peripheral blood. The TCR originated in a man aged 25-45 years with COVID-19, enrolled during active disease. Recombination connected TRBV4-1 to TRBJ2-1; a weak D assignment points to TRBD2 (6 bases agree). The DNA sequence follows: TGCGCCAGCAGCCAAGATCCGGCGGGATCCTACAATGAGCAGTTCTTC. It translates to CASSQDPAGSYNEQFF.